What follows are 19 T cell receptor beta chains derived from one specimen sequenced in a study of Ad26.COV2.S vaccination and SARS-CoV-2 variants. Treatment given: some 20 received Ad26.COV2.S at low or high dose, single or two shots; about 5 received placebo; per-sample allocation not given. Collection of samples fell on day 63 after the first vaccine or placebo injection. The table came from immunoSEQ multiplex PCR; TCRdb's copy has only in-frame clones and leaves some out. The table shows about 410,000 clones, with 92% occurring only once. The sample was peripheral blood, taken in a trial of Ad26.COV2.S vaccine versus placebo. All receptors come from a person between 18 and 65 years old who received the Ad26.COV2.S COVID-19 vaccine or a placebo.

The gene calls are TRBV3-1 (or the pseudogene TRBV3-2) and TRBJ2-2; D perhaps matches TRBD2 (7 bases). CDR3 length: 15 amino acids. The germline CDR1 and CDR2 sequences are LGHDT and YNNKEL (reference sequence). The V end was cut by 1 base, the J end by 6 bases, with 12 bases between. The CDR3 loop is CASSQAGGFAGELFF. CDR3 bases: TGTGCCAGCAGCCAAGCGGGGGGCTTCGCCGGGGAGCTGTTTTTT.

For the CDR3, the DNA is TGTGCCAGCAGCTTACCAATCCAAGAGACCCAGTACTTC. Translated: CASSLPIQETQYF. This chain connects TRBV7-2 to TRBJ2-5, with D hard to call. The germline gives CDR1 SGHTA, CDR2 FQGNSA. The CDR3 contains 13 residues. The V and J ends lost 2 bases and 1 base respectively, with 5 bases between them.

V gene TRBV28 combines with J gene TRBJ2-1; D is perhaps TRBD2 (6 bases). Trimming took 1 base from V and 6 from J, leaving 13 bases between them. The CDR3 totals 15 residues. Germline loops: CDR1 MDHEN, CDR2 SYDVKM. Here the CDR3 reads CASSLSLAASNEQFF. The CDR3 DNA is TGTGCCAGCAGTTTATCGTTAGCGGCAAGCAATGAGCAGTTCTTC.

This chain links TRBV19 with TRBJ1-5; the D gene is possibly TRBD1 (5 bases). Looked up from germline, CDR1 is LNHDA and CDR2 is SQIVND (reference sequence). Deletions cut 6 bases from V and 1 base from J, with 28 bases between. The CDR3 is 20 amino acids. This chain's CDR3 is CASSNSGRVSGGWSNQPQHF. As DNA, the CDR3 is TGTGCCAGTAGCAACTCCGGCCGGGTCTCGGGGGGTTGGAGCAATCAGCCCCAGCATTTT.

This chain uses TRBV9 with TRBJ2-3; 15 bases align to TRBD2. CDR3 length: 16 amino acids. Germline assignment: CDR1 SGDLS and CDR2 YYNGEE. Trimming took 2 bases from V and 6 from J; bases not matched to a gene: 4. This CDR3 is CASSVGLAGGRDTQYF. DNA of the CDR3: TGTGCCAGCAGCGTGGGACTAGCGGGGGGTAGGGATACGCAGTATTTT.

This clone came up once. This sequence joins TRBV2 and TRBJ1-2; 10 nucleotides align to TRBD1. CDR3 length: 18 amino acids. CDR1 is SNHLY and CDR2 is FYNNEI in the germline V gene. V lost 6 bases, J lost 0 bases, and 13 bases stayed unmatched. CDR3 amino acids: CASSLQGGQGSSNYGYTF. In DNA form, the CDR3 reads TGTGCCAGCAGCCTCCAAGGGGGACAGGGGTCCTCTAACTATGGCTACACCTTC. Full variable domain (remainder filled in from reference TRBV2 and TRBJ1-2): EPEVTQTPSHQVTQMGQEVILRCVPISNHLYFYWYRQILGQKVEFLVSFYNNEISEKSEIFDDQFSVERPDGSNFTLKIRSTKLEDSAMYFCASSLQGGQGSSNYGYTFGSGTRLTVV.

The chain has TRBV6-5 and TRBJ1-4; weak D call: TRBD1 (5 bases). The CDR3 is 13 residues long. Germline-derived CDR1 and CDR2 are MNHEY and SVGAGI. The V gene lost 6 bases and the J gene lost 8 bases, with 13 bases spanning the gap. DNA for the CDR3: TGTGCCAGCAGGGTCCCCGGGGGGGAAAAACTGTTTTTT. This encodes CASRVPGGEKLFF.

This sequence joins TRBV19 and TRBJ1-6; D perhaps matches TRBD1 (6 bases). The V gene lost 3 bases and the J gene lost 5 bases, with 17 bases spanning the gap. Per the germline V gene, CDR1 is LNHDA and CDR2 is SQIVND (reference sequence). The CDR3 covers 17 residues. CDR3 bases: TGTGCCAGTAGTATCGCTTCCTGGACAGAGAATAATTCACCCCTCCACTTT. Its protein is CASSIASWTENNSPLHF. The full variable domain, its missing parts supplied by reference TRBV19 and TRBJ1-6, is DGGITQSPKYLFRKEGQNVTLSCEQNLNHDAMYWYRQDPGQGLRLIYYSQIVNDFQKGDIAEGYSVSREKKESFPLTVTSAQKNPTAFYLCASSIASWTENNSPLHFGNGTRLTVT.

For the CDR3, the DNA is TGCGCCAGCAGCCAAGGGTCTGTCGGATCACCCCTCCACTTT. Encoded protein: CASSQGSVGSPLHF. The chain joins TRBV4-1 to TRBJ1-6, with D unclear. V dropped 1 base and J dropped 10 bases, with 11 bases sitting between them. Germline CDR1 reads MGHRA; CDR2 reads YSYEKL. The CDR3 is 14 residues long.

The chain has TRBV7-2 and TRBJ2-5; TRBD1 matches at 9 bases. With V trimmed by 3 bases and J by 2 bases, 7 bases remained unmatched. This CDR3 has 16 residues. CDR1 and CDR2 from the germline V gene are SGHTA and FQGNSA. The CDR3 coding sequence is TGTGCCAGCAGCTTCCCGGGACAGGGACGACAAGAGACCCAGTACTTC. It is translated as CASSFPGQGRQETQYF. The entire variable domain, with the rest obtained from reference TRBV7-2 and TRBJ2-5, is as follows: GAGVSQSPSNKVTEKGKDVELRCDPISGHTALYWYRQSLGQGLEFLIYFQGNSAPDKSGLPSDRFSAERTGGSVSTLTIQRTQQEDSAVYLCASSFPGQGRQETQYFGPGTRLLVL.

The gene calls are TRBV4-1 and TRBJ2-7; 10 nucleotides agree with TRBD1. Germline CDR1 MGHRA, CDR2 YSYEKL. Germline trimming cut 4 bases from V and 3 bases from J; bases unmatched to any gene: 6. This CDR3 contains 15 residues. In nucleotides, the CDR3 is TGCGCCAGCAGCCCCTCCGGGACAGGGGTCTACGAGCAGTACTTC. This encodes CASSPSGTGVYEQYF.

This chain links TRBV7-2 with TRBJ1-5; TRBD1 is a possible D gene (6 bases). V lost 1 base, J lost 0 bases, and 19 bases lay in between. The CDR3 consists of 19 residues. The germline CDR1 and CDR2 sequences are SGHTA and FQGNSA. In DNA, the CDR3 is TGTGCCAGCAGCTTAGTTCCGGGGGCCACACCTTATAGCAATCAGCCCCAGCATTTT. Protein product: CASSLVPGATPYSNQPQHF.

This clone has more than one count but fewer than ten. V usage is TRBV6-2 or TRBV6-3 and J usage is TRBJ2-5; tentatively, D is TRBD2 (5 bases). The CDR3 runs 12 residues. The germline CDR1 and CDR2 sequences are MNHEY and SVGEGT. V lost 4 bases to trimming and J lost 7 bases, with 10 bases between them. The CDR3 sequence is CASSSPEATQYF. DNA for the CDR3: TGTGCCAGCAGTTCCCCGGAGGCGACCCAGTACTTC.

The rearrangement links TRBV2 to TRBJ2-5, with no clear D. Germline V gives CDR1 SNHLY, CDR2 FYNNEI. This CDR3 comprises 11 residues. V lost 7 bases to trimming and J lost 5 bases, with 8 bases between them. CDR3 sequence: CASTRLETQYF. Written as DNA, the CDR3 is TGTGCCAGCACCCGGTTGGAGACCCAGTACTTC.

The chain uses TRBV19 and TRBJ1-4, with D possibly TRBD1 on 6 matching bases. The CDR3 has 18 residues. Germline V gives CDR1 LNHDA, CDR2 SQIVND (reference sequence). Between the trimmed V and J ends, which lost 3 bases and 0 bases, there was a span of 17 bases. CDR3 loop: CASSIGDTYFATNEKLFF. The DNA of the CDR3 is TGTGCCAGTAGTATCGGGGACACCTACTTTGCAACTAATGAAAAACTGTTTTTT.

V and J are TRBV7-2 and TRBJ2-5; 7 bases are shared with TRBD1. V shed 1 base and J 5 bases; nucleotides not matched to a gene: 4. Germline lookup yields CDR1 SGHTA and CDR2 FQGNSA. The CDR3 extends over 14 amino acids. In DNA form, the CDR3 reads TGTGCCAGCAGCTTAGACAGGGGTTTGGAGACCCAGTACTTC. Translation gives CASSLDRGLETQYF.

V gene TRBV7-9 combines with J gene TRBJ1-2, with D perhaps matching TRBD1 (5 bases). CDR3 length: 16 residues. Germline loops: CDR1 SEHNR, CDR2 FQNEAQ (reference sequence). V was pared by 3 bases and J by 4 bases, with 18 bases between. The CDR3: CASSFKRLEGPYGYTF. The CDR3 DNA sequence: TGTGCCAGCAGCTTTAAGAGGTTGGAGGGGCCCTATGGCTACACCTTC. The full variable domain, in which reference TRBV7-9 and TRBJ1-2 provide the parts outside the CDR3, is DTGVSQNPRHKITKRGQNVTFRCDPISEHNRLYWYRQTLGQGPEFLTYFQNEAQLEKSRLLSDRFSAERPKGSFSTLEIQRTEQGDSAMYLCASSFKRLEGPYGYTFGSGTRLTVV.

The CDR3 is CASSYSPDSSYEQYF. Written as DNA, the CDR3 is TGTGCCAGCAGTTACTCCCCGGACAGCAGCTACGAGCAGTACTTC. J is TRBJ2-7 and V is TRBV6-5; weak D call: TRBD1 (6 bases). The V end lost 0 bases, the J end lost 3 bases, and 12 bases lay between the germline ends. Germline CDR1 MNHEY, CDR2 SVGAGI. This CDR3 region has 15 residues.

The rearrangement joins TRBV19 to TRBJ1-4; no clear D gene. V lost 3 bases and J 1 base, leaving 9 bases between the germline ends. The CDR3 consists of 15 residues. Germline V gene sequence: CDR1 LNHDA, CDR2 SQIVND (reference sequence). CDR3 nucleotide sequence: TGTGCCAGTAGTATTTGGGCAGGAACTAATGAAAAACTGTTTTTT. Its translation: CASSIWAGTNEKLFF.